A selection of T cell receptor beta chains follows, all from one sample in a study of blood T cell repertoires in COVID-19. Method: immunoSEQ multiplex PCR; TCRdb's copy keeps in-frame clones and lacks some. The repertoire holds about 140,000 clones, with more than 70% as singletons. The sequencing input was peripheral blood. These receptors came from a woman between 50 and 59 years old with acute or convalescent COVID-19. The CDR3 runs from the conserved cysteine through the conserved F or W. A D gene is named only where the DNA matches it firmly. Expanded clones are given a class, and other clones once, few, many or no size at all.

CDR3aa,CDR3nt,abundance,j_gene,v_gene,d_gene
CASSGRDRSTDTQYF,TGCGCCAGCAGCGGACGGGACAGAAGCACAGATACGCAGTATTTT,few,TRBJ2-3,TRBV5-1,TRBD1
CASSQGQEQYF,TGTGCCAGCAGCCAAGGCCAGGAGCAGTACTTC,-,TRBJ2-7,TRBV3-1/TRBV3-2,-
CASSLASGGAADTQYF,TGCGCCAGCAGCCTTGCTAGCGGGGGGGCCGCAGATACGCAGTATTTT,-,TRBJ2-3,TRBV5-1,TRBD2
CATRQGGLSVGGYTF,TGTGCCACTAGACAGGGGGGCTTGTCAGTTGGAGGCTACACCTTC,-,TRBJ1-2,TRBV6-5,TRBD1
CASSESGTEAFF,TGTGCCAGCAGTGAGAGCGGCACTGAAGCTTTCTTT,-,TRBJ1-1,TRBV27,-
CASSFTSGQEETQYF,TGCGCCAGCAGCTTCACGAGTGGGCAGGAAGAGACCCAGTACTTC,few,TRBJ2-5,TRBV5-1,-
CASQRESNQPQHF,TGTGCCAGCCAACGGGAAAGCAATCAGCCCCAGCATTTT,few,TRBJ1-5,TRBV18,-
CASSLDGGGQPQHF,TGTGCCAGCAGCTTAGATGGGGGGGGTCAGCCCCAGCATTTT,-,TRBJ1-5,TRBV7-2,-
CASSLAGDDGNTIYF,TGCGCCAGCAGCTTGGCAGGGGATGATGGAAACACCATATATTTT,-,TRBJ1-3,TRBV5-1,-
CASSPTESGNTIYF,TGTGCCAGCAGCCCGACGGAGTCTGGAAACACCATATATTTT,-,TRBJ1-3,TRBV4-2,-
CATSDSAGAGSEQFF,TGTGCCACCAGTGACTCGGCGGGAGCGGGAAGTGAGCAGTTCTTC,-,TRBJ2-1,TRBV24-1,TRBD2
CASSERGGAITETQYF,TGTGCCAGCAGCGAGAGAGGGGGGGCCATAACGGAGACCCAGTACTTC,-,TRBJ2-5,TRBV5-5,-
CASSLGGDYEQYF,TGTGCCAGCAGTCTCGGGGGGGACTACGAGCAGTACTTC,-,TRBJ2-7,TRBV7-8,TRBD2
CASRETGAPEEPLHF,TGTGCCAGCAGGGAGACAGGGGCCCCAGAGGAACCCCTCCACTTT,-,TRBJ1-6,TRBV9,TRBD1
CSASRGSGGANEQFF,TGCAGTGCTAGTCGGGGAAGCGGGGGGGCCAATGAGCAGTTCTTC,once,TRBJ2-1,TRBV20-1,TRBD2
CASSLRDNTDTQYF,TGTGCCAGCAGCTTACGGGACAACACAGATACGCAGTATTTT,-,TRBJ2-3,TRBV7-2,-
CASTTSVGDEQFF,TGTGCCAGCACAACTAGCGTCGGCGATGAGCAGTTCTTC,-,TRBJ2-1,TRBV2,TRBD2
CASSWTEPHNSPLHF,TGCGCCAGCAGCTGGACAGAGCCTCATAATTCACCCCTCCACTTT,-,TRBJ1-6,TRBV5-1,-
CAIKRWATNTGELFF,TGTGCCATTAAAAGATGGGCCACTAACACCGGGGAGCTGTTTTTT,-,TRBJ2-2,TRBV27,-
CAWSVSYRKYF,TGTGCCTGGAGTGTATCCTACCGCAAATATTTT,-,TRBJ1-3,TRBV30,-
CATSAHSGQINTGELFF,TGTGCCACCAGTGCCCATTCCGGACAGATCAACACCGGGGAGCTGTTTTTT,-,TRBJ2-2,TRBV24-1,-
CASSLLAGQNTEAFF,TGTGCCAGCAGCTTGTTGGCAGGTCAGAACACTGAAGCTTTCTTT,-,TRBJ1-1,TRBV7-2,-
CSASSGQSSYEQYF,TGCAGTGCTAGTTCCGGACAGAGCTCCTACGAGCAGTACTTC,-,TRBJ2-7,TRBV20-1,-
CASSFSSGANVLTF,TGTGCCAGCAGCTTTTCGTCTGGGGCCAACGTCCTGACTTTC,-,TRBJ2-6,TRBV7-2,-
CASSEARGNSPLHF,TGTGCCAGCAGTGAAGCGCGGGGAAATTCACCCCTCCACTTT,-,TRBJ1-6,TRBV6-1,-
CASSNGHLNTEAFF,TGTGCCAGTAGTAATGGACACCTGAACACTGAAGCTTTCTTT,many,TRBJ1-1,TRBV19,-
CASSVGASVRADTQYF,TGTGCCAGCAGCGTAGGTGCTAGCGTGAGGGCAGATACGCAGTATTTT,-,TRBJ2-3,TRBV9,-
CASSQERPRGYTF,TGTGCCAGCAGCCAAGAGAGGCCTAGAGGCTACACCTTC,once,TRBJ1-2,TRBV3-1/TRBV3-2,-
CASSQEGLGYTF,TGTGCCAGCAGCCAAGAGGGGCTCGGCTACACCTTC,-,TRBJ1-2,TRBV3-1/TRBV3-2,-
CASSLFAGSNQPQHF,TGTGCCAGCAGCTTATTCGCAGGGAGCAATCAGCCCCAGCATTTT,-,TRBJ1-5,TRBV7-9,-
CASSHSELVGEQFF,TGCGCCAGCAGCCATTCGGAACTAGTGGGTGAGCAGTTCTTC,-,TRBJ2-1,TRBV4-3,-
CASSQTSGGSYEQYF,TGTGCCAGCAGCCAAACTAGCGGGGGATCCTACGAGCAGTACTTC,-,TRBJ2-7,TRBV3-1/TRBV3-2,TRBD2
CASGGQVYGYTF,TGTGCCAGCGGGGGACAGGTCTATGGCTACACCTTC,few,TRBJ1-2,TRBV9,TRBD1
CASSSTTGISGSPLHF,TGCGCCAGCAGCTCGACGACAGGGATAAGCGGATCACCCCTCCACTTT,once,TRBJ1-6,TRBV5-1,TRBD1
CASSLSWGDNTEAFF,TGCGCCAGCAGCCTGAGCTGGGGAGATAACACTGAAGCTTTCTTT,once,TRBJ1-1,TRBV4-3,-
CASSLLLSSYEQYF,TGTGCCAGCAGTCTACTCCTAAGCTCCTACGAGCAGTACTTC,-,TRBJ2-7,TRBV2,-
CASNSGGEGQPQHF,TGTGCCAGCAACTCGGGAGGAGAGGGTCAGCCCCAGCATTTT,-,TRBJ1-5,TRBV28,-
CASSATYEQYF,TGTGCCAGCAGTGCAACCTACGAGCAGTACTTC,-,TRBJ2-7,TRBV2,-
CASSESHSGKSGYTF,TGTGCCAGCAGTGAATCCCACTCGGGGAAGAGCGGCTACACCTTC,-,TRBJ1-2,TRBV25-1,-
CAEVDPRGGYTF,TGTGCCGAAGTGGACCCTCGGGGTGGCTACACCTTC,-,TRBJ1-2,TRBV6-5,-
CASKNRERETQYF,TGTGCCAGTAAAAACAGGGAGCGAGAGACCCAGTACTTC,-,TRBJ2-5,TRBV19,-
CASRLNRGNQPQHF,TGTGCCAGCAGACTGAACAGGGGCAATCAGCCCCAGCATTTT,-,TRBJ1-5,TRBV6-5,-
CASSPGQGADGYTF,TGTGCCAGCTCCCCGGGACAGGGGGCGGATGGCTACACCTTC,once,TRBJ1-2,TRBV18,TRBD1
CASSEMTGSGSSPGELFF,TGTGCCAGCAGTGAAATGACGGGGTCCGGGAGTAGTCCGGGGGAGCTGTTTTTT,-,TRBJ2-2,TRBV25-1,-
CASSESEQPQHF,TGTGCCAGCAGTGAGTCGGAGCAGCCCCAGCATTTT,-,TRBJ1-5,TRBV2,-
CASRTPIQGANEKLFF,TGCGCCAGCAGGACCCCCATACAGGGGGCCAATGAAAAACTGTTTTTT,-,TRBJ1-4,TRBV10-1,TRBD1